The rows below give T cell receptor beta chains drawn from one sample of a study of identical twins. TCRdb used MiXCR to reprocess the 5' RACE reads, holding one entry per CDR3 protein. The table has hundreds of thousands of distinct CDR3 sequences, roughly 9% seen once. The data were also submitted as part of a second study, on yellow fever vaccine responses in identical twins.

Sequencing input: CD8+ T cells sorted from blood. The receptors shown here come from a woman aged 18-29 years in good health. Both conserved end residues are part of each CDR3. The order of the fields is V gene, J gene, clone size, D gene, CDR3 DNA, CDR3 protein. A D gene is named only where the DNA matches it firmly. Clone size is shown for a subset of rows, as once, few, many or a class of expanded clone.

>TRBV4-3|TRBJ2-1|few|NA
TGCGCCAGCAGCCAAGATCGTGGGGAAGTATTGAATGAGCAGTTCTTC
CASSQDRGEVLNEQFF
>TRBV20-1|TRBJ2-1|few|NA
TGCAGTGCCCCGCTCCACCAGTTGGATGAGCAGTTCTTC
CSAPLHQLDEQFF
>TRBV9|TRBJ2-7|NA|NA
TGTGCCAGCAGCCCGCTGGGGGGGCGAGGTTACGAGCAGTACTTC
CASSPLGGRGYEQYF
>TRBV6-4|TRBJ2-1|many|NA
TGTGCCAGCAGTGACTCGAGTAGCGGTTCCTACAATGAGCAGTTCTTC
CASSDSSSGSYNEQFF
>TRBV11-2|TRBJ2-5|few|TRBD1
TGTGCCAGCAGCACACGGGACAGTTTCCAAGAGACCCAGTACTTC
CASSTRDSFQETQYF
>TRBV24-1|TRBJ1-2|few|NA
TGTGCCACCAGTGATTTTGACAGAGAGAATGGCTACACCTTC
CATSDFDRENGYTF
>TRBV2|TRBJ2-1|few|NA
TGTGCCAGCAGTAAAAGGGACAACAATGAGCAGTTCTTC
CASSKRDNNEQFF
>TRBV27|TRBJ2-5|NA|TRBD2
TGTGCCAGCAACCGGGGAGGGGATCGAACCCAGTACTTC
CASNRGGDRTQYF
>TRBV24-1|TRBJ2-5|many|TRBD1
TGTGCCACCAGTGATCCCGGACAGGGGCTTGAGGAGACCCAGTACTTC
CATSDPGQGLEETQYF
>TRBV7-9|TRBJ2-5|many|TRBD1
TGTGCCAGCAGCTTAGATTACGGACAGGGTGAAGAGACCCAGTACTTC
CASSLDYGQGEETQYF
>TRBV11-2|TRBJ2-7|many|NA
TGTGCCAGCAGCTCGGGACTTAGGGTCTCCCCTCAACCCTACGAGCAGTACTTC
CASSSGLRVSPQPYEQYF
>TRBV5-6|TRBJ2-7|NA|NA
TGTGCCAGCAGCTTGGCCAGCAATTACGAGCAGTACTTC
CASSLASNYEQYF
>TRBV29-1|TRBJ2-1|many|TRBD2
TGCAGCGTTGAATCCGGGACTAGCTTCCGCCCCTACAATGAGCAGTTCTTC
CSVESGTSFRPYNEQFF
>TRBV7-9|TRBJ2-6|NA|NA
TGTGCCAGCAGCTTGGGCGGCAGCTCTGGGGCCAACGTCCTGACTTTC
CASSLGGSSGANVLTF
>TRBV15|TRBJ2-2|NA|NA
TGTGCCACCAGCGCCGGCAGAACCGGGGAGCTGTTTTTT
CATSAGRTGELFF
>TRBV20-1|TRBJ2-7|many|NA
TGCAGTGCGGGTAACTTGTCACCACCCTACGAGCAGTACTTC
CSAGNLSPPYEQYF
>TRBV5-5|TRBJ2-7|NA|TRBD1
TGTGCCAGCAGCTTGTATCGGGACAGGGGGGACGAGCAGTACTTC
CASSLYRDRGDEQYF
>TRBV29-1|TRBJ2-3|few|TRBD1
TGCAGCGCCGTGGGACAGGGTGTCTCAACCCTACTCACAGATACGCAGTATTTT
CSAVGQGVSTLLTDTQYF
>TRBV7-9|TRBJ2-7|NA|NA
TGTGCCAGCAGCCCCCCCGACAGACCCACCTACGAGCAGTACTTC
CASSPPDRPTYEQYF
>TRBV12-5|TRBJ1-1|few|NA
TGTGCTAGTGGTTCCCCGGGGGGGAACACTGAAGCTTTCTTT
CASGSPGGNTEAFF
>TRBV5-6|TRBJ2-5|few|NA
TGTGCCAGCAGCTTACTAGGAGGAGAGACCCAGTACTTC
CASSLLGGETQYF
>TRBV7-8|TRBJ2-3|few|NA
TGTGCCAGCAGCTTAGCAGTCTCCGGGGATTTCACAGATACGCAGTATTTT
CASSLAVSGDFTDTQYF
>TRBV4-3|TRBJ2-7|many|NA
TGCGCCAGCAGCCAAGATCGGGGCCTTTCCTACGAGCAGTACTTC
CASSQDRGLSYEQYF
>TRBV27|TRBJ2-1|NA|NA
TGTGCCAGCACCTCCTCGAGTGGACGAAGCTCCTACAATGAGCAGTTCTTC
CASTSSSGRSSYNEQFF
>TRBV7-9|TRBJ2-1|many|NA
TGTGCCAGCAACCAATGGCTCAATGAGCAGTTCTTC
CASNQWLNEQFF
>TRBV9|TRBJ2-7|NA|NA
TGTGCCAGCAGCGCCGGCGGAAGTTCCGAGCAGTACTTC
CASSAGGSSEQYF
>TRBV4-2|TRBJ2-7|many|TRBD2
TGTGCCAGCAGCCTAGCACCGGAGGGAGGGGAGCAGTACTTC
CASSLAPEGGEQYF
>TRBV7-7|TRBJ2-7|NA|TRBD2
TGTGCTAGCAGCATAGGAGCGGGGGCCTCCTACGAGCAGTACTTC
CASSIGAGASYEQYF
>TRBV4-2|TRBJ2-3|few|TRBD2
TGTGCCAGCAGCCAAGAGATGGCCGGGGGGACCACAGATACGCAGTATTTT
CASSQEMAGGTTDTQYF
>TRBV3-1|TRBJ2-5|few|NA
TGTGCCAGCAGCAAGGGGCTGAGTAGTACCTACCAAGAGACCCAGTACTTC
CASSKGLSSTYQETQYF
>TRBV4-2|TRBJ2-4|many|NA
TGTGCCAGCAGCCATCCATTCCCGGGGGCCCTTTCAGCCAAAAACATTCAGTACTTC
CASSHPFPGALSAKNIQYF
>TRBV12-3/TRBV12-4|TRBJ2-7|many|NA
TGTGCCAGCAGTTTGTCCGGAGAAATTTACGAGCAGTACTTC
CASSLSGEIYEQYF
>TRBV20-1|TRBJ2-2|NA|TRBD2
TGCAGTGCTCCGACTAGCGGGGGCCTGAACACCGGGGAGCTGTTTTTT
CSAPTSGGLNTGELFF